One and the same sample provided the 3 T cell receptor beta chains below, sequenced in a study of Ad26.COV2.S vaccination and SARS-CoV-2 variants. As for treatment: some 20 received Ad26.COV2.S at low or high dose, single or two shots; 5 received placebo; per-sample allocation not given. All samples were drawn on day 63, counting from the first vaccine or placebo injection. The protocol was immunoSEQ multiplex PCR, while the TCRdb copy is restricted to in-frame clones and leaves out a portion. Of around 340,000 clones in the sample, around nine tenths were seen once. The sample consisted of peripheral blood, taken in a trial of Ad26.COV2.S vaccine versus placebo. These receptors all stem from a person aged 18 to 59 who received the Ad26.COV2.S COVID-19 vaccine or a placebo.

This clone has a count of ten or more. V is TRBV7-9 and J is TRBJ1-2; no definite D call. V lost 5 bases to trimming and J lost 2 bases, with 9 bases between them. The CDR3 has 13 amino acids. Germline V lookup: CDR1 SEHNR, CDR2 FQNEAQ (reference sequence). In DNA, the CDR3 is TGTGCCAGCAGCCCTGGAGAAAACTATGGCTACACCTTC. This codes for CASSPGENYGYTF.

J is TRBJ2-1 and V is TRBV7-3; 11 bases align to TRBD2. Germline-derived CDR1 and CDR2 are SGHTA and FQGTGA. This CDR3 region has 15 residues. V lost 5 bases, J lost 6 bases, and 6 bases stayed unmatched. DNA of the CDR3: TGTGCCAGCAGCCCACTAGCGGGAGTGGTCAATGAGCAGTTCTTC. It codes for CASSPLAGVVNEQFF.

The rearrangement links TRBV6-2 or TRBV6-3 to TRBJ1-5; D remains unclear. The germline V and J ends were trimmed by 1 base and 3 bases, with 13 bases remaining between them. The CDR3 is made up of 16 amino acids. CDR1 MNHEY and CDR2 SVGEGT come from the germline V gene. The CDR3 sequence: CASSYYRGDNNQPQHF. The CDR3 DNA reads as TGTGCCAGCAGTTACTACCGGGGAGATAACAATCAGCCCCAGCATTTT.